Each of the 24 T cell receptor beta chains below was sequenced from the same sample in a study of multiple sclerosis patients with progressive multifocal leukoencephalopathy. Measured with immunoSEQ multiplex PCR; TCRdb has only the in-frame clones, and not every one. The sample holds roughly 32,000 clones, 87% seen once. The time point: time of PML onset. Sequencing used PBMCs, obtained from a patient treated with natalizumab. Receptor source: a woman in her thirties or forties with progressive multifocal leukoencephalopathy.

The rearrangement joins TRBV6-1 to TRBJ1-5; D is unresolved. V dropped 0 bases and J dropped 2 bases, with 5 bases sitting between them. CDR1 MNHNS and CDR2 SASEGT come from the germline V gene. The CDR3 spans 14 residues. CDR3 residues: CASSEASGNQPQHF. The CDR3 DNA follows: TGTGCCAGCAGTGAAGCGTCAGGCAATCAGCCCCAGCATTTT.

The chain carries TRBV11-2 and TRBJ2-1; the match to TRBD2 covers 8 bases. Germline V gives CDR1 SGHAT, CDR2 FQNNGV. The CDR3 consists of 17 residues. With 7 bases clipped from V and 4 bases from J, the junction kept 15 bases outside the gene matches. The CDR3 protein is CASTILTSGAYYNEQFF. CDR3 bases: TGTGCCAGCACCATACTAACTAGCGGAGCTTATTACAATGAGCAGTTCTTC.

This sequence joins TRBV5-1 and TRBJ2-7; 14 bases fit TRBD2. CDR1 SGHRS and CDR2 YFSETQ come from the germline V gene. The ends lost 6 bases at V and 0 bases at J; junction bases unmatched: 2. CDR3 length equals 15 residues. CDR3 bases: TGCGCCAGCACCGGGACTAGCGGGAGCTCCTACGAGCAGTACTTC. It translates to CASTGTSGSSYEQYF.

The chain combines TRBV5-1 with TRBJ1-3; D is uncertain. The ends were cut back, 0 bases at V and 8 bases at J, with 12 bases in the middle. The germline V gene has CDR1 SGHRS and CDR2 YFSETQ. This CDR3 is built from 14 residues. This chain's CDR3 is CASSLGDYSDTIYF. Here the CDR3 DNA reads TGCGCCAGCAGCTTGGGGGATTACTCGGACACCATATATTTT. The variable domain in full, with the rest retrieved from reference TRBV5-1 and TRBJ1-3, is KAGVTQTPRYLIKTRGQQVTLSCSPISGHRSVSWYQQTPGQGLQFLFEYFSETQRNKGNFPGRFSGRQFSNSRSEMNVSTLELGDSALYLCASSLGDYSDTIYFGEGSWLTVV.

This sequence joins TRBV28 and TRBJ2-7; 12 bases agree with TRBD2. The CDR3 has 14 amino acids. With V trimmed by 6 bases and J by 6 bases, 6 bases remained unmatched. The germline V gene encodes CDR1 MDHEN and CDR2 SYDVKM. CDR3 coding DNA: TGTGCCAGCAGGCTCCTAGCGGGAGGGGCCGAGCAGTACTTC. It codes for CASRLLAGGAEQYF.

This clone was seen just once. J is TRBJ1-2 and V is TRBV6-4; no reliable D call. The length of the CDR3 is 14 residues. The ends were cut back, 4 bases at V and 3 bases at J, with 12 bases in the middle. Germline CDR1 reads MRHNA; CDR2 reads SNTAGT. The CDR3 here is CASSATGRDYGYTF. The CDR3 DNA follows: TGTGCCAGCAGTGCCACTGGCCGAGACTATGGCTACACCTTC.

The sample holds a few counts of this clone. The rearrangement joins TRBV11-2 to TRBJ2-3; 13 nucleotides align to TRBD2. V gave up 5 bases and J gave up 3 bases; unmatched junction bases: 8. CDR1 and CDR2 from the germline V gene are SGHAT and FQNNGV. The CDR3 runs 17 residues. The CDR3 nucleotides are TGTGCCAGCAGCCCCTCGGGGACTAGCGGGGTTACAGATACGCAGTATTTT. This codes for CASSPSGTSGVTDTQYF.

The chain recombines TRBV11-2 with TRBJ2-5; 7 bases are a match to TRBD1. CDR3 length equals 13 residues. CDR1 and CDR2 from the germline V gene are SGHAT and FQNNGV. V gave up 7 bases and J gave up 2 bases; unmatched junction bases: 4. In nucleotides, the CDR3 is TGTGCCAGCACCCGGACAGGTCAAGAGACCCAGTACTTC. Encoded protein: CASTRTGQETQYF. Complete variable domain (other parts from reference TRBV11-2 and TRBJ2-5): EAGVAQSPRYKIIEKRQSVAFWCNPISGHATLYWYQQILGQGPKLLIQFQNNGVVDDSQLPKDRFSAERLKGVDSTLKIQPAKLEDSAVYLCASTRTGQETQYFGPGTRLLVL.

About this clone itself: Its ends do not fully match the called genes, so a read error is possible. V usage is TRBV5-1 and J usage is TRBJ1-6, with D unresolved. The CDR3 sequence is 15 residues long. Germline V gene sequence: CDR1 SGHRS, CDR2 YFSETQ. The CDR3 reads CASTLAGTSNSPLHF. The CDR3 DNA reads as TGCGCCAGCACCTTGGCCGGAACCTCCAATTCACCCCTCCACTTT.

V and J are TRBV19 and TRBJ1-2; the match to TRBD1 covers 7 bases. V dropped 9 bases and J dropped 1; count of bases not matched to a gene: 11. The CDR3 loop spans 15 amino acids. The germline CDR1 and CDR2 sequences are LNHDA and SQIVND (reference sequence). CDR3 sequence: CASNPGQTVNYGYTF. CDR3 nucleotides: TGTGCCAGCAACCCGGGACAGACCGTTAACTATGGCTACACCTTC.

The CDR3 spells CASSPGDFDSPLHF. DNA for the CDR3: TGTGCCAGCAGCCCGGGTGACTTTGATTCACCCCTCCACTTT. The chain links TRBV4-2 to TRBJ1-6; the D is unclear. Germline V lookup: CDR1 LGHNA, CDR2 YNFKEQ. The CDR3 contains 14 residues. V lost 4 bases to trimming and J lost 8 bases, with 12 bases between them.

This clone has a handful of counts. The V call is TRBV19, the J call TRBJ2-2, with 9 bases lining up with TRBD1. This CDR3 is built from 18 residues. The junction had 14 bases not matched to a gene; V was cut back by 6 bases and J by 3 bases. CDR1 LNHDA and CDR2 SQIVND come from the germline V gene (reference sequence). CDR3 nucleotide sequence: TGTGCCAGTAGCAGACGCCGCACAGGGGGCATTTACACCGGGGAGCTGTTTTTT. It specifies CASSRRRTGGIYTGELFF.

The chain joins TRBV25-1 to TRBJ1-1, with D maybe TRBD1 (6 bases). V lost 6 bases and J lost 5, with 13 bases in between. The CDR3 runs 13 residues. The germline CDR1 and CDR2 sequences are MGHDK and SYGVNS. DNA of the CDR3: TGTGCCAGCAGGTGGGGGGCTGAGACTGAAGCTTTCTTT. Amino acids: CASRWGAETEAFF.

The chain recombines TRBV6-6 with TRBJ2-7, with a possible D match to TRBD1 (6 bases). CDR1 and CDR2 (germline): MNHNY, SVGAGI (reference sequence). This CDR3 has 15 residues. The V gene lost 5 bases and the J gene lost 1 base, with 15 bases spanning the gap. CDR3 sequence reads: CASSLRDTASYEQYF. DNA for the CDR3: TGTGCCAGCAGTCTCCGGGACACTGCGTCCTACGAGCAGTACTTC.

The rearrangement uses TRBV4-3 and TRBJ2-6; no clear D. There are 17 residues in the CDR3. Germline V gene sequence: CDR1 LGHNA, CDR2 YSLEER. Deletions cut 0 bases from V and 0 bases from J, with 9 bases between. The CDR3 sequence is CASSQDLRPSGANVLTF. CDR3 nucleotides: TGCGCCAGCAGCCAAGATCTCAGGCCCTCTGGGGCCAACGTCCTGACTTTC.

The chain has TRBV5-5 and TRBJ1-4; TRBD1 matches at 7 bases. Germline V CDR1 and CDR2: SGHKS, YYEKEE (reference sequence). The CDR3 length is 14 residues. With 1 base clipped from V and 7 bases from J, the junction kept 4 bases outside the gene matches. The CDR3 loop is CASSLTGESEKLFF. The DNA of the CDR3 is TGTGCCAGCAGCTTGACAGGGGAGAGTGAAAAACTGTTTTTT. Full variable domain (remainder filled in from reference TRBV5-5 and TRBJ1-4): DAGVTQSPTHLIKTRGQQVTLRCSPISGHKSVSWYQQVLGQGPQFIFQYYEKEERGRGNFPDRFSARQFPNYSSELNVNALLLGDSALYLCASSLTGESEKLFFGSGTQLSVL.

The chain uses TRBV28 and TRBJ2-1; D unresolved. V lost 7 bases to trimming and J lost 6 bases, with 7 bases between them. Germline lookup yields CDR1 MDHEN and CDR2 SYDVKM. This CDR3 has 11 amino acids. CDR3 sequence reads: CASTKGNEQFF. For the CDR3, the DNA is TGTGCCAGCACCAAGGGCAATGAGCAGTTCTTC.

V is TRBV4-3 and J is TRBJ2-1; D may correspond to TRBD1 or TRBD2 (6 bases each). Trimming stripped 0 bases from V and 3 bases from J, with 12 bases between. Germline V CDR1 and CDR2: LGHNA, YSLEER. The CDR3 has 16 amino acids. CDR3 residues: CASSQDRGQVYNEQFF. The CDR3 DNA reads as TGCGCCAGCAGCCAAGATCGGGGGCAGGTCTACAATGAGCAGTTCTTC.

In DNA form, the CDR3 reads TGTGCCAGCAGCTTGGAGGCTCGGGGGGCGGGGACCCAGTACTTC. Protein product: CASSLEARGAGTQYF. The chain recombines TRBV5-6 with TRBJ2-5; D possibly corresponds to TRBD2 (7 bases). The germline gives CDR1 SGHDT, CDR2 YYEEEE. With 0 bases removed from V and 7 bases from J, the gap between germline ends came to 16 bases. The CDR3 is 15 amino acids.

The chain is built from TRBV11-3 and TRBJ2-4; no clear D. CDR1 is SGHNT and CDR2 is YENEEA in the germline V gene. Trimming removed 4 bases at V and 0 bases at J, with 13 bases between. The CDR3 runs 16 residues. CDR3 coding DNA: TGTGCCAGCAGCTCTTTCTCGGGCCTAGCCAAAAACATTCAGTACTTC. Its protein is CASSSFSGLAKNIQYF.

V usage is TRBV15 and J usage is TRBJ2-4, with no clear D. Looked up from germline, CDR1 is LNHNV and CDR2 is YYDKDF (reference sequence). The CDR3 is 13 residues long. The V and J ends lost 4 bases and 1 base respectively, with 5 bases between them. The CDR3 nucleotides read TGTGCCACCAGCACCGAGGCCAAAAACATTCAGTACTTC. Protein sequence: CATSTEAKNIQYF.

The chain recombines TRBV6-4 with TRBJ1-1; D is possibly TRBD1 (5 bases). V was clipped by 0 bases and J by 5 bases, with 10 bases between them. The germline V gene has CDR1 MRHNA and CDR2 SNTAGT. This CDR3 has 14 residues. The CDR3 nucleotides read TGTGCCAGCAGTGACTCGAGTCGGGGGACTGAAGCTTTCTTT. This translates into CASSDSSRGTEAFF.

The V gene is TRBV30, the J gene TRBJ1-5; 7 nucleotides match TRBD1. Losses at the gene ends were 4 bases for V and 4 bases for J; bases not matched to a gene: 1. The CDR3 contains 12 residues. The germline V gene encodes CDR1 GTSNPN and CDR2 SVGIG (reference sequence). The CDR3 bases are TGTGCCTGGAAGGGGGCTAATCAGCCCCAGCATTTT. Its translation: CAWKGANQPQHF.

The chain has TRBV28 and TRBJ2-5, with 10 bases aligning to TRBD2. CDR1 is MDHEN and CDR2 is SYDVKM in the germline V gene. CDR3 length: 16 amino acids. V lost 5 bases to trimming and J lost 5 bases; unmatched junction nucleotides: 11. The CDR3 DNA sequence: TGTGCCAGCAGTCTTACTAGCGGGAAGGGGCGGGAGACCCAGTACTTC. Residues: CASSLTSGKGRETQYF.